These 14 T cell receptor beta chains were all obtained from the same sample, sequenced in a study of human T cells and chemical hapten exposure. TCRdb redid the calling of the RACE reads with MiXCR, one entry per CDR3 protein. The sample has 40,000 to 50,000 distinct CDR3 sequences, over 3.5% seen once. Time point indicated: patch test 1, 2 weeks after DPC sensitization. Treatment: therapeutic diphenylcyclopropenone sensitization with weekly scalp DPC. From whole blood left unfractionated, total RNA was extracted. This material consisted of whole blood, taken in connection with sensitization to the hapten diphenylcyclopropenone (DPC). The receptor set was obtained from a man aged 50 or older with alopecia areata. Some clones in this sample may be carry-over from other donors' samples.

For this clonotype: It may be a read error: a sequence one base away is much more abundant. The chain combines TRBV19 with TRBJ2-1; TRBD2 aligns across 14 bases. Looked up from germline, CDR1 is LNHDA and CDR2 is SQIVND (reference sequence). The CDR3 spans 16 residues. The CDR3: CASRGGLAGAYNEQLF. Here the CDR3 DNA reads TGTGCCAGTAGGGGGGGACTAGCGGGAGCATACAATGAGCAGCTCTTC. The whole variable domain, filled in from reference TRBV19 and TRBJ2-1, reads DGGITQSPKYLFRKEGQNVTLSCEQNLNHDAMYWYRQDPGQGLRLIYYSQIVNDFQKGDIAEGYSVSREKKESFPLTVTSAQKNPTAFYLCASRGGLAGAYNEQLFGPGTRLTVL.

This clonotype was seen at least ten times. V is TRBV20-1 and J is TRBJ2-7; D gene uncertain. Trimming took off 1 base at V and 0 bases at J, with 10 bases between the two ends. The CDR3 sequence is 14 residues long. Germline CDR1 DFQATT, CDR2 SNEGSKA (reference sequence). The CDR3 loop is CSARGRLYSYEQYF. CDR3 coding DNA: TGCAGTGCTAGAGGCAGGCTTTACTCCTACGAGCAGTACTTC.

This clonotype was detected many times. The gene calls are TRBV9 and TRBJ2-3; unclear D gene. The CDR3 loop spans 13 amino acids. Germline V CDR1 and CDR2: SGDLS, YYNGEE. Trimming shortened V by 0 bases and J by 8 bases, and 10 bases separated the two germline ends. The CDR3, as DNA: TGTGCCAGCAGCGTAGGAACTACTGGTACGCAGTATTTT. It codes for CASSVGTTGTQYF.

This clonotype was detected many times. This chain uses TRBV2 with TRBJ2-1; no reliable D call. Trimming shortened V by 4 bases and J by 9 bases, and 10 bases separated the two germline ends. Germline assignment: CDR1 SNHLY and CDR2 FYNNEI. This CDR3 comprises 12 residues. The CDR3 bases are TGTGCCAGCAGTGTTAGTGTGAGTGAGCAGTTCTTC. Protein: CASSVSVSEQFF.

This clonotype has at least ten counts. The V gene is TRBV27, the J gene TRBJ2-7, with TRBD1 matching 7 bases. CDR1 MNHEY and CDR2 SMNVEV come from the germline V gene (reference sequence). The CDR3 loop spans 13 amino acids. With V trimmed by 6 bases and J by 0 bases, 2 bases remained unmatched. As DNA, the CDR3 is TGTGCCAGCAGGAGGACAGGCTCCTACGAGCAGTACTTC. This sequence encodes CASRRTGSYEQYF.

This clonotype was recorded many times. The J gene is TRBJ2-5, the V gene TRBV3-1; D call uncertain. V lost 7 bases, J lost 4 bases, and 4 bases lay in between. There are 10 residues in the CDR3. Germline lookup yields CDR1 LGHDT and CDR2 YNNKEL (reference sequence). The CDR3 here is CASTLETQYF. CDR3 in DNA: TGTGCCAGCACCTTAGAGACCCAGTACTTC.

The rearrangement uses TRBV20-1 and TRBJ2-4; D may be TRBD2 (6 bases). V gave up 6 bases and J gave up 8 bases, with 17 bases separating them. The CDR3 is made up of 13 amino acids. Germline CDR1 and CDR2: DFQATT and SNEGSKA (reference sequence). CDR3 DNA sequence: TGCAGTGCCCGGGGGTCCCCAAGGGACATTCAGTACTTC. It translates to CSARGSPRDIQYF.

At least ten counts were recorded for this clonotype. This chain links TRBV12-3 or TRBV12-4 with TRBJ1-6; weak D call: TRBD1 (5 bases). Trimming took 5 bases from V and 14 from J, leaving 16 bases between them. The CDR3 contains 13 residues. The CDR3 DNA reads TGTGCCAGCAGTCCCCAACAGGTATTAACCCTCCACTTT. It codes for CASSPQQVLTLHF.

The sample holds many counts of this clonotype. The chain has TRBV7-2 and TRBJ2-3, with D perhaps given as TRBD1 or TRBD2 (5 bases each). Germline CDR1 is SGHTA and CDR2 is FQGNSA. CDR3 length equals 15 residues. The V end lost 2 bases, the J end lost 4 bases, and 13 bases lay between the germline ends. CDR3 residues: CASSLQGRVPDTQYF. The CDR3 nucleotides are TGTGCCAGCAGCTTACAGGGACGGGTCCCAGATACGCAGTATTTT.

This clonotype came up many times. The gene calls are TRBV18 and TRBJ1-4, with D unresolved. Germline CDR1 is KGHSH and CDR2 is LQKENI. Trimming took 5 bases from V and 4 from J, leaving 11 bases between them. The CDR3 spans 14 residues. CDR3 bases: TGTGCCAGCTCATCGGACCGAAATAATGAAAAACTGTTTTTT. It specifies CASSSDRNNEKLFF.

This clonotype was counted ten times or more. V usage is TRBV4-3 and J usage is TRBJ2-7; D might be TRBD2 (6 bases). The V and J ends lost 1 base and 2 bases respectively, with 15 bases between them. The CDR3 consists of 16 residues. The germline CDR1 and CDR2 sequences are LGHNA and YSLEER. CDR3 amino acids: CASSQVGGANPYEQYF. In DNA form, the CDR3 reads TGCGCCAGCAGCCAAGTAGGAGGGGCGAATCCCTACGAGCAGTACTTC.

In its sample, this clonotype was seen many times. The V call is TRBV6-2 or TRBV6-3, the J call TRBJ2-1; 11 bases line up with TRBD2. Germline V gene lookup returns CDR1 MNHEY and CDR2 SVGEGT. The CDR3 is 15 amino acids. V dropped 8 bases and J dropped 5; count of bases not matched to a gene: 8. Here the CDR3 reads CASRRLAGWDNEQFF. CDR3 nucleotides: TGTGCCAGCCGTCGACTAGCGGGATGGGACAATGAGCAGTTCTTC.

Many counts were recorded for this clonotype. This rearrangement joins TRBV10-3 to TRBJ2-3, with 13 bases aligning to TRBD2. This CDR3 is built from 15 residues. J gave up 6 bases and V 7 bases, and 7 bases lay outside the gene matches. Germline CDR1 is ENHRY and CDR2 is SYGVKD. CDR3 DNA sequence: TGTGCCATCAATAAAGGGACTAGCGGGATGGATACGCAGTATTTT. Its translation is CAINKGTSGMDTQYF.

V and J are TRBV11-2 and TRBJ2-2; 7 bases fit TRBD1. The CDR3 covers 15 residues. J lost 3 bases, V lost 5 bases, and 6 bases had no gene match. Germline V gene lookup returns CDR1 SGHAT and CDR2 FQNNGV. The CDR3 nucleotides are TGTGCCAGCAGCATCCAGGGGGTTTACACCGGGGAGCTGTTTTTT. It is translated as CASSIQGVYTGELFF. Full variable domain (outside the CDR3, taken from reference TRBV11-2 and TRBJ2-2): EAGVAQSPRYKIIEKRQSVAFWCNPISGHATLYWYQQILGQGPKLLIQFQNNGVVDDSQLPKDRFSAERLKGVDSTLKIQPAKLEDSAVYLCASSIQGVYTGELFFGEGSRLTVL.